Presented here are 29 T cell receptor beta chains from one specimen sequenced in a study of response to subunit inactivated influenza vaccine. TCRdb called the RT-PCR reads again in MiXCR, with one record for every CDR3 protein. This sample has 300,000 to 350,000 distinct CDR3 sequences, with less than 25% found just once. The sample in question was PBMCs from blood, obtained less than 22 months after vaccination. The receptors come from a man aged 50 to 69 who received an inactivated influenza vaccine.

There are a few counts of this clonotype. The J gene is TRBJ1-2, the V gene TRBV6-1; D uncertain. Trimming cost V 6 bases and J 4 bases, with 15 bases left between them. CDR1 and CDR2 from the germline V gene are MNHNS and SASEGT. CDR3 length: 14 residues. The chain's CDR3 is CASSAFEGSYGYTF. CDR3 DNA: TGTGCCAGCAGCGCCTTCGAAGGGTCCTATGGCTACACCTTC.

The V and J genes are TRBV15 and TRBJ1-1, with D possibly TRBD1 on 5 matching bases. The CDR3 loop spans 14 amino acids. Between the trimmed V and J ends, which lost 1 base and 3 bases, there was a span of 9 bases. In germline, CDR1 is LNHNV, CDR2 YYDKDF (reference sequence). CDR3 residues: CATSRGRGDTEAFF. CDR3 sequence (DNA): TGTGCCACCAGCAGAGGCCGGGGGGACACTGAAGCTTTCTTT. The full variable domain, in which reference TRBV15 and TRBJ1-1 provide the parts outside the CDR3, is DAMVIQNPRYQVTQFGKPVTLSCSQTLNHNVMYWYQQKSSQAPKLLFHYYDKDFNNEADTPDNFQSRRPNTSFCFLDIRSPGLGDTAMYLCATSRGRGDTEAFFGQGTRLTVV.

The CDR3 region has the DNA TGTGCCAGCCGACGGGTGGGTCAGGGGCCTGGAAACACCATATATTTT. Translated, it gives CASRRVGQGPGNTIYF. The chain employs TRBV12-3 or TRBV12-4 and TRBJ1-3; D might be TRBD1 (6 bases). V lost 8 bases and J 2 bases, leaving 19 bases between the germline ends. The CDR3 loop spans 16 amino acids.

The V gene is TRBV20-1, the J gene TRBJ2-1; 10 bases match TRBD2. There are 16 residues in the CDR3. V was pared by 6 bases and J by 6 bases, with 14 bases of the junction left unmatched. Per germline, CDR1 DFQATT and CDR2 SNEGSKA (reference sequence). This chain's CDR3 is CSAYISGRAIINEQFF. CDR3 DNA sequence: TGCAGTGCCTACATCAGCGGGAGGGCCATCATCAATGAGCAGTTCTTC.

The chain is built from TRBV20-1 and TRBJ2-5; no clear D gene. The CDR3 covers 12 residues. The germline CDR1 and CDR2 sequences are DFQATT and SNEGSKA (reference sequence). V lost 7 bases, J lost 2 bases, and 11 bases lay in between. CDR3 sequence reads: CSVGPTQETQYF. CDR3 nucleotide sequence: TGCAGTGTGGGTCCTACACAAGAGACCCAGTACTTC.

The rearrangement uses TRBV29-1 and TRBJ2-3, with D unresolved. V gave up 3 bases and J gave up 4 bases, with 2 bases separating them. Germline values: CDR1 SQVTM, CDR2 ANQGSEA. The CDR3 spans 10 residues. This CDR3 reads CSVDSDTQYF. The CDR3 region has the DNA TGCAGCGTTGATTCAGATACGCAGTATTTT.

This clonotype was picked up a small number of times. The rearrangement uses TRBV7-6 and TRBJ1-1; the match to TRBD1 covers 8 bases. The ends lost 3 bases at V and 0 bases at J; junction bases unmatched: 12. This CDR3 contains 18 residues. CDR1 SGHVS and CDR2 FNYEAQ come from the germline V gene. The CDR3, as DNA: TGTGCCAGCAGCTTCTATAGGACAGGGTACCTGATGAACACTGAAGCTTTCTTT. Its translation: CASSFYRTGYLMNTEAFF.

The V gene is TRBV20-1, the J gene TRBJ2-5; 10 bases are shared with TRBD2. The CDR3 is 13 amino acids. CDR1 and CDR2 (germline): DFQATT, SNEGSKA (reference sequence). The V segment lost 7 bases and the J segment 5 bases; nucleotides outside the gene matches: 7. Written as DNA, the CDR3 is TGCAGTGAGCCTAGCGGGAGAGGGGAGACCCAGTACTTC. Amino acid sequence: CSEPSGRGETQYF.

This clonotype turned up a few times. The chain has TRBV11-1 and TRBJ2-3, with 12 positions matching TRBD2. The CDR3 totals 20 residues. The V gene's germline CDR1 is SGHAT and CDR2 FQDESV (reference sequence). V dropped 5 bases and J dropped 4; count of bases not matched to a gene: 19. The CDR3 region has the DNA TGTGCCAGCAGCCCAGCCACTAGCGGGAGGTTCTCGGGTTCCCCAGATACGCAGTATTTT. This translates into CASSPATSGRFSGSPDTQYF. The full variable domain, in which reference TRBV11-1 and TRBJ2-3 provide the parts outside the CDR3, is EAEVAQSPRYKITEKSQAVAFWCDPISGHATLYWYRQILGQGPELLVQFQDESVVDDSQLPKDRFSAERLKGVDSTLKIQPAELGDSAMYLCASSPATSGRFSGSPDTQYFGPGTRLTVL.

The V gene is TRBV7-1, the J gene TRBJ2-1; D is undetermined. TRBV7-1 is marked as an open reading frame, function uncertain. Trimming removed 3 bases from V and 0 bases from J, with 12 bases in between. This CDR3 spans 16 amino acids. The CDR3 DNA is TGTGCCAGCAGCTCCTACTACCTGAGCTCCTACAATGAGCAGTTCTTC. Residues: CASSSYYLSSYNEQFF.

This chain connects TRBV9 to TRBJ2-2; D might be TRBD2 (5 bases). There are 14 residues in the CDR3. Germline V gene sequence: CDR1 SGDLS, CDR2 YYNGEE. The V and J ends lost 2 bases and 7 bases respectively, with 12 bases between them. The CDR3 spells CASSVFSGNGELFF. CDR3 coding DNA: TGTGCCAGCAGCGTTTTTTCGGGGAACGGGGAGCTGTTTTTT.

In this sample, this clonotype turned up a few times. V and J are TRBV4-3 and TRBJ1-4; 9 nucleotides agree with TRBD1. The ends lost 0 bases at V and 7 bases at J; junction bases unmatched: 6. This CDR3 is 16 amino acids long. Per germline, CDR1 LGHNA and CDR2 YSLEER. CDR3 sequence: CASSQEWTGEGEKLFF. The CDR3 region has the DNA TGCGCCAGCAGCCAAGAATGGACAGGGGAGGGTGAAAAACTGTTTTTT.

This clonotype was recorded a few times. The CDR3 loop is CASSSKPVYYGYTF. The CDR3 DNA reads as TGTGCCAGCAGCTCCAAGCCCGTATACTATGGCTACACCTTC. This rearrangement joins TRBV7-9 to TRBJ1-2; D unresolved. V dropped 4 bases and J dropped 3 bases, with 12 bases sitting between them. The CDR3 loop spans 14 amino acids. Germline V CDR1 and CDR2: SEHNR, FQNEAQ (reference sequence).

This clonotype was seen many times. The rearrangement links TRBV3-1 to TRBJ1-1; D is possibly TRBD1 (6 bases). Trimming removed 1 base from V and 4 bases from J, with 13 bases in between. Germline loops: CDR1 LGHDT, CDR2 YNNKEL (reference sequence). This CDR3 has 15 amino acids. The CDR3 loop reads CASSQGTGPGTEAFF. The CDR3 nucleotides are TGTGCCAGCAGCCAAGGAACAGGGCCGGGCACTGAAGCTTTCTTT.

V usage is TRBV12-3 or TRBV12-4 and J usage is TRBJ2-7, with D uncertain. The CDR3 contains 12 residues. V was clipped by 3 bases and J by 9 bases, with 12 bases between them. The CDR3 region has the DNA TGTGCCAGCAGTTTTTCCCCCAACGGGCAGTACTTC. Its translation is CASSFSPNGQYF.

J is TRBJ2-5 and V is TRBV30; unclear D gene. CDR3 length: 13 residues. V gave up 0 bases and J gave up 4 bases, with 9 bases separating them. Germline V lookup: CDR1 GTSNPN, CDR2 SVGIG (reference sequence). The CDR3 protein is CAWSVGFSETQYF. The CDR3 nucleotides are TGTGCCTGGAGTGTCGGTTTCTCAGAGACCCAGTACTTC.

The rearrangement joins TRBV10-3 to TRBJ2-5; D remains unclear. The V and J ends lost 4 bases and 3 bases respectively, with 9 bases between them. The CDR3 runs 13 residues. Germline V gene data show CDR1 as ENHRY and CDR2 as SYGVKD. DNA of the CDR3: TGTGCCATCAGTGCGTCAGAGGAAGAGACCCAGTACTTC. Translated, it gives CAISASEEETQYF.

This clonotype has a handful of counts. This chain links TRBV27 with TRBJ1-6, with D possibly matching TRBD1 (6 bases). Germline V gives CDR1 MNHEY, CDR2 SMNVEV (reference sequence). V was trimmed by 8 bases and J by 4 bases, leaving 15 bases between them. This CDR3 has 15 residues. The CDR3 nucleotides are TGTGCCAGCCGTCCAACAGGGTTGTATAATTCACCCCTCCACTTT. Its translation is CASRPTGLYNSPLHF.

Turning to this clonotype: Its ends do not fully match the called genes, so a read error is possible. The rearrangement links TRBV27 to TRBJ1-3; D call uncertain. The CDR3 is 13 amino acids. CDR1 MNHEY and CDR2 SMNVEV come from the germline V gene (reference sequence). The DNA for the CDR3 is TGTGCCGGCAGTTTATCGACTGGAAACACCATATATTTT. As protein: CAGSLSTGNTIYF.

This clonotype was seen a handful of times. V usage is TRBV3-1 and J usage is TRBJ2-4; tentative D call: TRBD1 (6 bases). The V and J ends lost 1 base and 1 base respectively, with 11 bases between them. The CDR3 contains 16 residues. Germline CDR1 reads LGHDT; CDR2 reads YNNKEL (reference sequence). CDR3 in amino acids: CASSQVWGQAKNIQYF. The CDR3 coding sequence is TGTGCCAGCAGCCAAGTCTGGGGGCAGGCCAAAAACATTCAGTACTTC.

The chain couples TRBV28 to TRBJ1-2; 11 positions agree with TRBD1. Germline CDR1 reads MDHEN; CDR2 reads SYDVKM. This CDR3 has 13 residues. V was clipped by 6 bases and J by 6 bases; unmatched bases: 3. CDR3 loop: CASSRTGGHGYTF. The CDR3 nucleotides read TGTGCCAGCAGCCGGACAGGGGGCCATGGCTACACCTTC.

The chain recombines TRBV5-4 with TRBJ2-7; 11 bases are shared with TRBD2. The CDR3 covers 16 residues. The trim removed 1 base at V and 3 bases at J, leaving 6 bases unmatched. Germline assignment: CDR1 SGHNT and CDR2 YYREEE (reference sequence). This CDR3 reads CASSLRLAGHFYEQYF. The CDR3 DNA reads TGTGCCAGCAGCTTGAGACTAGCGGGGCATTTCTACGAGCAGTACTTC.

This clonotype was detected only a few times. The chain carries TRBV6-2 or TRBV6-3 and TRBJ1-1; TRBD1 matches 10 bases. Germline trimming cut 6 bases from V and 3 bases from J; bases unmatched to any gene: 25. The CDR3 runs 21 residues. CDR1 is MNHEY, CDR2 SVGEGT, per germline. As DNA, the CDR3 is TGTGCCAGCAGCCGCCGGCCCATAACTGGCGCCGGGACAGGGGATTACACTGAAGCTTTCTTT. Translation gives CASSRRPITGAGTGDYTEAFF.

The chain uses TRBV6-2 or TRBV6-3 and TRBJ2-1; D may be TRBD1 (5 bases). V was trimmed by 2 bases and J by 6 bases, leaving 11 bases between them. The CDR3 contains 14 residues. Germline CDR1 and CDR2: MNHEY and SVGEGT. The CDR3 is CASSYIAGSNEQFF. As DNA, the CDR3 is TGTGCCAGCAGTTACATCGCAGGGTCCAATGAGCAGTTCTTC.

This chain joins TRBV4-1 and TRBJ2-1; D possibly uses TRBD1 or TRBD2 (5 bases each). The V end lost 0 bases, the J end lost 2 bases, and 11 bases lay between the germline ends. The CDR3 totals 16 residues. The germline V gene has CDR1 MGHRA and CDR2 YSYEKL. CDR3 in amino acids: CASSQEGRRAYNEQFF. CDR3 in DNA: TGCGCCAGCAGCCAAGAGGGACGGCGGGCCTACAATGAGCAGTTCTTC.

The sample holds a few counts of this clonotype. This rearrangement joins TRBV5-1 to TRBJ1-5, with TRBD1 matching 8 bases. Germline lookup yields CDR1 SGHRS and CDR2 YFSETQ. The ends lost 4 bases at V and 6 bases at J; junction bases unmatched: 9. The CDR3 is made up of 15 amino acids. CDR3 protein: CASSKAGGAGQPQHF. As DNA, the CDR3 is TGCGCCAGCAGCAAGGCAGGGGGCGCAGGTCAGCCCCAGCATTTT.

This clonotype was seen only a few times. The chain recombines TRBV6-2 or TRBV6-3 with TRBJ1-1; 9 nucleotides align to TRBD1. The CDR3 length is 16 residues. After removal of 5 bases from V and 0 bases from J, the junction contained 7 bases not matched to a gene. Per germline, CDR1 MNHEY and CDR2 SVGEGT. DNA for the CDR3: TGTGCCAGCAGTCTCAATACAGGGGGCTTGAACACTGAAGCTTTCTTT. It yields the protein CASSLNTGGLNTEAFF.

The CDR3 DNA reads TGTGCCAGCACCCAACGGTCGACAGGGGGCTATGGCTACACCTTC. As protein: CASTQRSTGGYGYTF. The genes are TRBV6-2 or TRBV6-3 and TRBJ1-2, with 9 bases fitting TRBD1. The length of the CDR3 is 15 residues. J gave up 4 bases and V 7 bases, and 10 bases lay outside the gene matches. CDR1 and CDR2 (germline): MNHEY, SVGEGT.

This clonotype was seen many times. The chain recombines TRBV4-3 with TRBJ1-1; D not resolved. Germline V lookup: CDR1 LGHNA, CDR2 YSLEER. V lost 1 base and J 3 bases, leaving 12 bases between the germline ends. The CDR3 is made up of 15 amino acids. This CDR3 reads CASSQGSFGYTEAFF. For the CDR3, the DNA is TGCGCCAGCAGCCAAGGTTCATTCGGATACACTGAAGCTTTCTTT.